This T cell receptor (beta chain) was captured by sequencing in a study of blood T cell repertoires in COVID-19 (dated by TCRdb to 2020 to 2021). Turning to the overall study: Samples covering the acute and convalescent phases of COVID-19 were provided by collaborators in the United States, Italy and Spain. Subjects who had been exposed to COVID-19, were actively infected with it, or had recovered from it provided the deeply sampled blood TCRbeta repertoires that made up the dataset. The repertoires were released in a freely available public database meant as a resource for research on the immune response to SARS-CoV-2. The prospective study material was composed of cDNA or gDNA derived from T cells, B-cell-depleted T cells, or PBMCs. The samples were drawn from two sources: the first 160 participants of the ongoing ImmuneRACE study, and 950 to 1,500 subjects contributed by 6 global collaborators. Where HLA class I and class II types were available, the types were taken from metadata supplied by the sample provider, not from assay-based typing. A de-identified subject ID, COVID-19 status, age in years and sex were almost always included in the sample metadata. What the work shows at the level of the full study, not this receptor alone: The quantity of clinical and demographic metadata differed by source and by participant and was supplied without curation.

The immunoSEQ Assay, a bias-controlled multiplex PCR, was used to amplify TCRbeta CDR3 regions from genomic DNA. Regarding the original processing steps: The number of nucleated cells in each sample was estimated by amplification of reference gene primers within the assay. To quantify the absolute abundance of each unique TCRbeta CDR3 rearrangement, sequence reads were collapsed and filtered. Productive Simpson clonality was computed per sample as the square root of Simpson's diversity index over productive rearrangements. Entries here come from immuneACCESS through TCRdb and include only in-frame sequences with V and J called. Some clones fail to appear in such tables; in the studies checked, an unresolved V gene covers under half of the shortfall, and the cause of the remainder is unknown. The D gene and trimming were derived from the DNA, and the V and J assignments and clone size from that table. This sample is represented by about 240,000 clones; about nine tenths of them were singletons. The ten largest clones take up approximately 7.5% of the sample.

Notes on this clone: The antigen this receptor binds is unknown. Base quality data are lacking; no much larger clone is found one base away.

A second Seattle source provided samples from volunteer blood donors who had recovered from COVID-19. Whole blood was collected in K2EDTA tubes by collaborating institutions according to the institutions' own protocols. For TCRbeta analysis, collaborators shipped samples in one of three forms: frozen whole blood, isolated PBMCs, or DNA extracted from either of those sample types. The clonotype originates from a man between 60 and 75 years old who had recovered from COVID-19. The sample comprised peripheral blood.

The DNA reads as follows: TGTGCTAGTGGTTTTCGGGAACCCTATAATTCACCCCTCCACTTT. This yields the protein CASGFREPYNSPLHF. The chain uses TRBV12-5 and TRBJ1-6, with no confident D gene call. V lost 3 bases and J lost 2 bases; the stretch between them is 8 bases long. The CDR3 goes from the cysteine to the phenylalanine over 15 residues. Only the CDR3 DNA is retained, 45 bases long and in frame from the first base. In the germline V gene, CDR1 corresponds to LGHNT and CDR2 to FRNRAP.